Presented here are 21 T cell receptor beta chains from one specimen sequenced in a study of CD4 T cells in relation to SARS-CoV-2 and coronaviruses. No antigen has been assigned to these receptors. Profiled with immunoSEQ multiplex PCR; TCRdb holds only in-frame clones, not every one. The sample consists of some 35,000 clones, more than 65% of them appearing once. The sequenced sample was naive CD4+ T cells from PBMCs, cultured in vitro. Regarding subset: naive CD4+ T cells isolated by negative enrichment. Source of these receptors: an adult with COVID-19.

The rearrangement joins TRBV28 to TRBJ1-3; 10 nucleotides line up with TRBD1. J lost 2 bases, V lost 4 bases, and 2 bases had no gene match. The germline CDR1 and CDR2 sequences are MDHEN and SYDVKM. The CDR3 is made up of 15 amino acids. This chain's CDR3 is CASSWTGGAGNTIYF. The CDR3 DNA follows: TGTGCCAGCAGTTGGACAGGGGGTGCTGGAAACACCATATATTTT.

This rearrangement joins TRBV9 to TRBJ2-1; D not certain. The CDR3 loop spans 16 amino acids. V was pared by 4 bases and J by 5 bases, with 19 bases between. Germline V gene lookup returns CDR1 SGDLS and CDR2 YYNGEE. This chain's CDR3 is CASSPTLGFLNNEQFF. The CDR3 DNA reads TGTGCCAGCAGCCCAACGCTCGGTTTTTTAAACAATGAGCAGTTCTTC.

The chain couples TRBV6-5 to TRBJ2-1, with TRBD2 matching over 12 bases. The CDR3 consists of 15 residues. Germline CDR1 MNHEY, CDR2 SVGAGI. J lost 5 bases, V lost 6 bases, and 5 bases had no gene match. The CDR3 bases are TGTGCCAGCAGCAGCTGGACTAGCGGGAACAATGAGCAGTTCTTC. Translated, it gives CASSSWTSGNNEQFF.

This chain uses TRBV28 with TRBJ2-1; TRBD2 aligns across 9 bases. Germline V gene data show CDR1 as MDHEN and CDR2 as SYDVKM. With 8 bases clipped from V and 7 bases from J, the junction kept 12 bases outside the gene matches. The length of the CDR3 is 15 residues. The DNA for the CDR3 is TGTGCCAGCGGCAAACCCCGACTAGCGGTTAATGAGCAGTTCTTC. Translation: CASGKPRLAVNEQFF.

The rearrangement uses TRBV7-8 and TRBJ1-1; 7 bases fit TRBD1. V dropped 3 bases and J dropped 4; count of bases not matched to a gene: 5. The CDR3 has 14 residues. CDR1 and CDR2 from the germline V gene are SGHVS and FQNEAQ. The CDR3 DNA reads as TGTGCCAGCAGCTTCTCCCAGGGGGGCACTGAAGCTTTCTTT. Residues: CASSFSQGGTEAFF.

This clone was recorded a few times. The chain has TRBV2 and TRBJ2-1, with 8 nucleotides matching TRBD1. The CDR3 covers 14 residues. V was pared by 7 bases and J by 4 bases, with 6 bases of the junction left unmatched. Germline V gene data show CDR1 as SNHLY and CDR2 as FYNNEI. CDR3 sequence (DNA): TGTGCCAGCATTGATAGGACAGGGTACAATGAGCAGTTCTTC. Amino acids: CASIDRTGYNEQFF. The whole variable domain, remainder taken from reference TRBV2 and TRBJ2-1, is EPEVTQTPSHQVTQMGQEVILRCVPISNHLYFYWYRQILGQKVEFLVSFYNNEISEKSEIFDDQFSVERPDGSNFTLKIRSTKLEDSAMYFCASIDRTGYNEQFFGPGTRLTVL.

This clone was picked up one time. The CDR3 spells CASSPRTSGQTDTQYF. DNA for the CDR3: TGTGCCAGCAGCCCACGGACTAGCGGGCAGACAGATACGCAGTATTTT. V gene TRBV7-9 combines with J gene TRBJ2-3; TRBD2 matches 11 bases. Germline CDR1 reads SEHNR; CDR2 reads FQNEAQ (reference sequence). The CDR3 totals 16 residues. The V and J ends lost 5 bases and 3 bases, in that order; junction bases with no gene match: 7.

The chain uses TRBV7-9 and TRBJ2-5, with D uncertain. The germline V and J ends were trimmed by 3 bases and 4 bases, with 15 bases remaining between them. Per the germline V gene, CDR1 is SEHNR and CDR2 is FQNEAQ (reference sequence). The CDR3 is made up of 15 amino acids. Written as DNA, the CDR3 is TGTGCCAGCAGCTTTACCAGATCTTTGTTAGAGACCCAGTACTTC. Encoded protein: CASSFTRSLLETQYF.

V gene TRBV27 combines with J gene TRBJ2-7; unclear D gene. The CDR3 loop spans 14 amino acids. From germline, CDR1 is MNHEY and CDR2 SMNVEV (reference sequence). Between the trimmed V and J ends, which lost 2 bases and 4 bases, there was a span of 12 bases. The CDR3 reads CASSLAVPGYEQYF. As DNA, the CDR3 is TGTGCCAGCAGTTTAGCCGTGCCGGGTTACGAGCAGTACTTC.

The V call is TRBV29-1, the J call TRBJ1-2; TRBD1 matches 12 bases. V was pared by 7 bases and J by 4 bases, with 13 bases of the junction left unmatched. Germline CDR1 and CDR2: SQVTM and ANQGSEA. This CDR3 spans 16 amino acids. CDR3 coding DNA: TGCAGCGCCCAAAGGGGACAGGGGGCGCTGGGCTATGGCTACACCTTC. Translation: CSAQRGQGALGYGYTF.

J is TRBJ2-3 and V is TRBV6-1; 12 bases line up with TRBD2. This CDR3 has 14 residues. Per germline, CDR1 MNHNS and CDR2 SASEGT. V trimming: 2 bases; J trimming: 9 bases; junction bases outside the gene matches: 3. CDR3 DNA: TGTGCCAGCAGTGAACGACTAGCGGGAGAAACGCAGTATTTT. This translates into CASSERLAGETQYF.

The chain employs TRBV4-1 and TRBJ2-7; the D gene is possibly TRBD2 (5 bases). V lost 1 base, J lost 1 base, and 14 bases lay in between. This CDR3 is 16 amino acids long. CDR1 and CDR2 from the germline V gene are MGHRA and YSYEKL. The CDR3 reads CASSQGFQRPSYEQYF. The DNA of the CDR3 is TGCGCCAGCAGCCAAGGTTTTCAGCGGCCATCCTACGAGCAGTACTTC.

The J gene is TRBJ2-7, the V gene TRBV28, with TRBD1 matching over 7 bases. This CDR3 has 14 amino acids. Trimming at V came to 7 bases and at J to 4 bases, leaving 10 bases not matched to a gene. The germline V gene encodes CDR1 MDHEN and CDR2 SYDVKM. The CDR3 sequence is CASTLETGRYEQYF. The DNA of the CDR3 is TGTGCCAGCACCCTAGAGACAGGGCGTTACGAGCAGTACTTC. Full variable domain (remainder filled in from reference TRBV28 and TRBJ2-7): DVKVTQSSRYLVKRTGEKVFLECVQDMDHENMFWYRQDPGLGLRLIYFSYDVKMKEKGDIPEGYSVSREKKERFSLILESASTNQTSMYLCASTLETGRYEQYFGPGTRLTVT.

This clone was recorded a few times. DNA of the CDR3: TGTGCCAGCAGTTACCGTGCCACCTCCTACGAGCAGTACTTC. It specifies CASSYRATSYEQYF. V is TRBV6-2 or TRBV6-3 and J is TRBJ2-7; D unclear. Germline values: CDR1 MNHEY, CDR2 SVGEGT. V gave up 2 bases and J gave up 0 bases, with 8 bases separating them. The CDR3 extends over 14 amino acids.

The chain recombines TRBV7-2 with TRBJ2-5; TRBD2 matches at 8 bases. The CDR3 covers 15 residues. J was trimmed by 1 base and V by 0 bases; bases with no gene match: 1. Germline loops: CDR1 SGHTA, CDR2 FQGNSA. CDR3 sequence reads: CASSLAGTSQETQYF. CDR3 DNA sequence: TGTGCCAGCAGCTTAGCCGGGACTAGCCAAGAGACCCAGTACTTC.

The rearrangement joins TRBV10-3 to TRBJ2-5; D might be TRBD1 (5 bases). This CDR3 has 12 amino acids. The germline CDR1 and CDR2 sequences are ENHRY and SYGVKD. V lost 6 bases, J lost 5 bases, and 10 bases lay in between. The CDR3 bases are TGTGCCATCAGCTTGTCAGGGGAGACCCAGTACTTC. The encoded protein is CAISLSGETQYF.

The chain employs TRBV5-3 and TRBJ1-3; D is ambiguous. TRBV5-3 counts as an open reading frame of uncertain function. The germline V and J ends were trimmed by 7 bases and 0 bases, with 11 bases remaining between them. The CDR3 covers 14 residues. This CDR3 is CARAGPSSGNTIYF. As DNA, the CDR3 is TGTGCCAGAGCCGGACCGAGCTCTGGAAACACCATATATTTT.

As DNA, the CDR3 is TGTGCCAGCAGTGACAACTGGGAGGATACGCAGTATTTT. The encoded protein is CASSDNWEDTQYF. The chain employs TRBV6-1 and TRBJ2-3; D is perhaps TRBD2 (5 bases). Trimming stripped 3 bases from V and 6 bases from J, with 10 bases between. Germline V lookup: CDR1 MNHNS, CDR2 SASEGT. The CDR3 is 13 amino acids.

This clone was detected only once. The V and J genes are TRBV2 and TRBJ1-4, with D tentatively TRBD1 (5 bases). CDR1 and CDR2 (germline): SNHLY, FYNNEI. Trimming left V 3 bases short and J 4 bases short, with 12 bases between. This CDR3 contains 15 residues. The CDR3 sequence: CASSDQGQGNEKLFF. CDR3 bases: TGTGCCAGCAGTGACCAGGGTCAGGGTAATGAAAAACTGTTTTTT.

V usage is TRBV3-1 (or the pseudogene TRBV3-2) and J usage is TRBJ1-1; D unresolved. Germline CDR1 is LGHDT and CDR2 is YNNKEL (reference sequence). The length of the CDR3 is 13 residues. V was pared by 3 bases and J by 0 bases, with 5 bases between. CDR3 nucleotide sequence: TGTGCCAGCAGCCACATCGTGAACACTGAAGCTTTCTTT. This sequence encodes CASSHIVNTEAFF.

The chain links TRBV24-1 to TRBJ2-7; D gene ambiguous. V shed 10 bases and J shed 0 bases, with 15 bases lying between them. The germline V gene has CDR1 KGHDR and CDR2 SFDVKD. CDR3 length: 14 amino acids. CDR3 sequence (DNA): TGTGCCACGCGATACAACCTGAGCTCCTACGAGCAGTACTTC. Amino acid sequence: CATRYNLSSYEQYF.